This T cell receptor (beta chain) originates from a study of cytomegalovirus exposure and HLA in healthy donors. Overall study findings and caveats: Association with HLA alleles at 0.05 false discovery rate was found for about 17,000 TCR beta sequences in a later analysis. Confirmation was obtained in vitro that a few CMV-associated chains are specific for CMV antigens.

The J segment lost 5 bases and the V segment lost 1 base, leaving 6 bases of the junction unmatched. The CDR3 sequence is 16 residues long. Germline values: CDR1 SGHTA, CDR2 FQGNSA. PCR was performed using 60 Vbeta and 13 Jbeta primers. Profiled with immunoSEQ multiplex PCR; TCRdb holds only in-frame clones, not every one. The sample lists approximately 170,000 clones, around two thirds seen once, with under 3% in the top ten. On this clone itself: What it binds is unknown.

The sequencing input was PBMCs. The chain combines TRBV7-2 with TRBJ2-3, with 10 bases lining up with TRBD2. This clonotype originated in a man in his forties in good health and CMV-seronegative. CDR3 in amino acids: CASSLVPAGGRDTQYF. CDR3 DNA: TGTGCCAGCAGCTTAGTGCCAGCGGGAGGGCGAGATACGCAGTATTTT. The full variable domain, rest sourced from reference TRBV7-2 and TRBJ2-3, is GAGVSQSPSNKVTEKGKDVELRCDPISGHTALYWYRQSLGQGLEFLIYFQGNSAPDKSGLPSDRFSAERTGGSVSTLTIQRTQQEDSAVYLCASSLVPAGGRDTQYFGPGTRLTVL.